This TCR beta chain was sequenced in a study of T cell responses to AZD1222 COVID-19 vaccine (dated by TCRdb to the early 2020s). With regard to the full study: AZD1222 recipients whose second dose came at about 4 weeks and those whose second dose came at about 12 weeks were combined into one group, since spike-specific TCR depth and breadth did not differ between the two schedules. A total of about 230 trial participants underwent TCR sequencing, of whom about 210 received two doses of AZD1222 and about 26 received two doses of the MenACWY control vaccine. Trial participants were enrolled into age subgroups of 18-55, 56-69 and 70-plus years, which contained roughly 140, 27 and 60 TCR-sequenced participants, respectively. What the research found in general, with its limitations: In the small 56-69-year group, the increase in depth fell short of significance, most likely because of low power. Participants were mostly white British, with more females than males. The authors suggested clonal diversity may have been underestimated. Nearly half of unique spike-specific TCRs reportedly recognized epitopes outside regions mutated in the B.1.351 and B.1.1.7 variants. No day 14 peak-response samples were available, so repertoires were characterized only after the peak T cell response. A significant rise in spike-specific TCR breadth and depth was observed after two AZD1222 doses relative to day 0 and relative to MenACWY recipients. The whole spike protein was spanned by vaccine-associated CD4 TCRs, and dominant responses were seen in regions 160-218 and 743-854. Conclusions about previously exposed vaccinees are limited, since just five or six AZD1222 recipients were seropositive for SARS-CoV-2 at baseline.

Per the germline V gene (reference sequence), SEHNR is the CDR1 and FQNEAQ is the CDR2. Reading from cysteine to phenylalanine, the CDR3 counts 15 amino acids. Here the CDR3 DNA is all that survives: 45 bases in frame from base 1. V loses 6 bases, J loses 2 bases, and the germline ends lie 13 bases apart. A remark on this clone: No cognate antigen has been identified for it. No much larger clone exists at a distance of one base, and base qualities are not known.

The CDR3 regions of human TCRbeta chains were subjected to immunosequencing. On the study's bioinformatics: TCRs in the repertoires were compared against a reference library of SARS-CoV-2-specific TCRs that had been generated with the MIRA antigen-specificity platform. Breadth was defined as the fraction of unique TCRs that were SARS-CoV-2-associated, and depth was defined as the fraction of total T cells that were SARS-CoV-2-associated. Using the MIRA data, every spike-specific TCR was mapped to the spike region that the TCR reacted to and assigned to either a CD4 or a CD8 class. Log10-transformed breadth and depth values were compared by one-way ANOVA with Sidak's multiple comparisons tests. The immuneACCESS repertoire file appears here via TCRdb, limited to in-frame rearrangements. These files lack a portion of the clones; in checked studies, under half of the deficit traces to unresolved V genes, and the cause of the others is not known. V and J calls plus clone size are reproduced from that table; the DNA served to infer D and trimming. Present in this sample are roughly 140,000 clones, about 87% of which were seen just once. The biggest ten clones account for around 2.2% of the sample.

The time point label, read with the paper, signifies: baseline before first vaccination. The vaccinee samples were drawn from two UK trials, COV001 and COV002, one of which was a single-blind randomized controlled phase 2/3 trial testing AZD1222 (ChAdOx1 nCoV-19) in healthy adults. Trial participant PBMC samples were collected at day 0 and day 28 after the second dose for TCRbeta chain sequencing. This sequence uses TRBV7-9 and TRBJ2-2; a tentative D call is TRBD1 (6 bases match). The source material was peripheral blood, sampled on day 0 of AZD1222 vaccination. The receptor's source is an adult in good health. The CDR3 region has the sequence CASSPQGPNTGELFF. The DNA is TGTGCCAGCAGTCCACAGGGACCCAACACCGGGGAGCTGTTTTTT.